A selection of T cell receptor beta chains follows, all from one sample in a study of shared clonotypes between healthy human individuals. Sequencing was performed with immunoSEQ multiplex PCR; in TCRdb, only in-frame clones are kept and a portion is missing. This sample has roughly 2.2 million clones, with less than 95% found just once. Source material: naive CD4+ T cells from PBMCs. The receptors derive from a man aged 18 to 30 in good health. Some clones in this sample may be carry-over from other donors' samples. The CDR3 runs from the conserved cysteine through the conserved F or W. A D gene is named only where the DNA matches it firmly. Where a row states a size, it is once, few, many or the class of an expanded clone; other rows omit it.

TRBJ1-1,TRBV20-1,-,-,TGCAGTGCGCCTCTAGTTGAAGCTTTCTTT,CSAPLVEAFF
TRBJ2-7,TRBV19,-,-,TGTGCCAGTAAAGGGGGCGGGACAGATACCTACGAGCAGTACTTC,CASKGGGTDTYEQYF
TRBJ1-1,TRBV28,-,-,TGTGCCAGCAGCTCGCACGCTTGGGGTGAAGCTTTCTTT,CASSSHAWGEAFF
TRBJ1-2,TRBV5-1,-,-,TGCGCCAGCAGCACCTCGGGACGCGACCGGGGAGGCTACACCTTC,CASSTSGRDRGGYTF
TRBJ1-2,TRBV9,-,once,TGTGCCAGCAGCTACCGCCCCTATGGCTACACCTTC,CASSYRPYGYTF
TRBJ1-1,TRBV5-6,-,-,TGTGCCAGCAGCTTGCAGAGGCCGAACACTGAAGCTTTCTTT,CASSLQRPNTEAFF
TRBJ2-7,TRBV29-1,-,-,TGCAGCGTTCGGGGCCCATCCTACGAGCAGTACTTC,CSVRGPSYEQYF
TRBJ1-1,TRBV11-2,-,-,TGTGCCAGCAGCTCCGAACTCATGAACACTGAAGCTTTCTTT,CASSSELMNTEAFF
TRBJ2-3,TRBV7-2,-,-,TGTGCCAGCAGCTTAGGGGGGCAGCGCACAGATACGCAGTATTTT,CASSLGGQRTDTQYF
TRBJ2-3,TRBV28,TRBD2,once,TGTGCCAGCAGTCGCCCGGGACTAGGTCGGCTCCCCACAGATACGCAGTATTTT,CASSRPGLGRLPTDTQYF
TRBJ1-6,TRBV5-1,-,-,TGCGCCAGCAGCTTGGGGAGAGACTATAATTCACCCCTCCACTTT,CASSLGRDYNSPLHF
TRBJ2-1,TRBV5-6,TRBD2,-,TGTGCCAGCAGCGCACTGGAGGGCGGGAGAAGTTTCTTC,CASSALEGGRSFF
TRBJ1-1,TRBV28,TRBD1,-,TGTGCCAGCGGACAGGGGTGGGGCACTGAAGCTTTCTTT,CASGQGWGTEAFF
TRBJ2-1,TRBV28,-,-,TGTGCCAGCAGTGGCCTGGGAGCGGAGTCCTACAATGAGCAGTTCTTC,CASSGLGAESYNEQFF
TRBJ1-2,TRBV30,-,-,TGTGCCTGGAGTTCGGATAACTATGGCTACACCTTC,CAWSSDNYGYTF
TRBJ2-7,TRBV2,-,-,TGTGCCAGCACCTCTCAGGTTACCTACGAGCAGTACTTC,CASTSQVTYEQYF
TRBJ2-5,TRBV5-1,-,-,TGCGCCAGCAGCTTCGGGGCGGGAGAGACCCAGTACTTC,CASSFGAGETQYF
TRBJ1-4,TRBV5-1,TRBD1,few,TGCGCCAGCAGCCTGGGACAGGGGGAGGAAAAACTGTTTTTT,CASSLGQGEEKLFF
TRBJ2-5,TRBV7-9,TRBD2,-,TGTGCCAGCAGCTTAGTCCGGACTAGCGGGGGGTACCAAGAGACCCAGTACTTC,CASSLVRTSGGYQETQYF
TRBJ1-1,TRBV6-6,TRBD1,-,TGTGCCAGCAGTCCCGACAGGGGGAAAGCAACTTTCTTT,CASSPDRGKATFF
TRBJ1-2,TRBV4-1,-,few,TGCGCCAGCAGCCAAGTAGGGGAGGGCCGCTATGGCTACACCTTC,CASSQVGEGRYGYTF
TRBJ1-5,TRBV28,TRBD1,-,TGTGCCAGCAGTCCCGGGACAGGGGTCAGTAAAAATCAGCCCCAGCATTTT,CASSPGTGVSKNQPQHF
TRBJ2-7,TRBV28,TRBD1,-,TGTGCCAGCAGCCGGGACAGGCCCTACGAGCAGTACTTC,CASSRDRPYEQYF
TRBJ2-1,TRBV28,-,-,TGTGCCAGCAGATTCTATCCTAGGGGTGAGCAGTTCTTC,CASRFYPRGEQFF
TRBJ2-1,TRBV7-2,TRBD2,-,TGTGCCAGCAGCTTAGTAGGGACTAGCGGGCTTAATGAGCAGTTCTTC,CASSLVGTSGLNEQFF
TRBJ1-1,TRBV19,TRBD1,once,TGTGCCAGTAGTTCCCGGACAGGGGGTGGCACTGAAGCTTTCTTT,CASSSRTGGGTEAFF
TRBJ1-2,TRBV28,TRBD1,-,TGTGCCAGCAGCCCCCGGGACAGGGGTTACTATGGCTACACCTTC,CASSPRDRGYYGYTF
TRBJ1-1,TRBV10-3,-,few,TGTGCCACCTTGCAAGCAGGAAACACTGAAGCTTTCTTT,CATLQAGNTEAFF
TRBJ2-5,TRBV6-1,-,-,TGTGCCAGCAGTGCCGGGATCCAGAGAGCCCTCGGTGGGACCCAGTACTTC,CASSAGIQRALGGTQYF
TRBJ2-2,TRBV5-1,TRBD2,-,TGCGCCAGCAGCTCGACCGGGACTAGCGCGAACACCGGGGAGCTGTTTTTT,CASSSTGTSANTGELFF
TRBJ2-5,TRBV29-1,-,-,TGCAGCGTTCGACAGATGCAAGAGACCCAGTACTTC,CSVRQMQETQYF
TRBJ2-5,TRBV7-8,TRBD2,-,TGTGCCAGCCGCTCCCGACTAGCGTCAGAGACCCAGTACTTC,CASRSRLASETQYF
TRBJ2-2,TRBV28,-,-,TGTGCCAGCTTTTGGGGGAGCGGGACAAACACCGGGGAGCTGTTTTTT,CASFWGSGTNTGELFF
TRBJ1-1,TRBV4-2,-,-,TGTGCCAGCAGCCCGGAAATGAACACTGAAGCTTTCTTT,CASSPEMNTEAFF
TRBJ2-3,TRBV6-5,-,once,TGTGCCAGCAGTTCAAGGGTGGGCACAGATACGCAGTATTTT,CASSSRVGTDTQYF
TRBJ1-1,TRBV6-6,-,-,TGTGCCAGCAGCCTCCGTGGCCAGAACACTGAAGCTTTCTTT,CASSLRGQNTEAFF
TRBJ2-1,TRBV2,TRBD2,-,TGTGCCAGCAGGTCGGGAGGTAATGAGCAGTTCTTC,CASRSGGNEQFF
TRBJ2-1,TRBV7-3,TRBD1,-,TGTGCCAGCGCCCTCATCGGACAGGGCGTGGATGAGCAGTTCTTC,CASALIGQGVDEQFF
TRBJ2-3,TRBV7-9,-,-,TGTGCCAGCAGCTTGGGGGCTAGCACAGATACGCAGTATTTT,CASSLGASTDTQYF
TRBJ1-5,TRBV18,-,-,TGTGCCAGCTCACCAGTCGGGGGTTTGTCGAGCAATCAGCCCCAGCATTTT,CASSPVGGLSSNQPQHF
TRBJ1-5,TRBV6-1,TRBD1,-,TGTGCCAGTACAGGGGGTTTTCAGCCCCAGCATTTT,CASTGGFQPQHF
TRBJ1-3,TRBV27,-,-,TGTGCCAGCAGAACCTACTCTGGAAACACCATATATTTT,CASRTYSGNTIYF
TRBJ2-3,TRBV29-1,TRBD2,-,TGCAGCGTTCTCGGGACTAGCGGGAAGAGCACAGATACGCAGTATTTT,CSVLGTSGKSTDTQYF
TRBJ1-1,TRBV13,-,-,TGTGCCAGCAGCATTTTGGGTGGAAAAAGCACTGAAGCTTTCTTT,CASSILGGKSTEAFF
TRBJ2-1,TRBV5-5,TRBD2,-,TGTGCCAGCACGGGACTAGCGGGAGATGTCGGCAATGAGCAGTTCTTC,CASTGLAGDVGNEQFF
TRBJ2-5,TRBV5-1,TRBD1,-,TGCGCCAGCAGCCAAATTGGGACAGGCGAGACCCAGTACTTC,CASSQIGTGETQYF
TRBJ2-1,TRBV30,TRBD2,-,TGTGCCTGGAGTGTATCCTGGACTAGCGGGCTCTCCTACAATGAGCAGTTCTTC,CAWSVSWTSGLSYNEQFF
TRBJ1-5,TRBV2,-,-,TGTGCCAGCAGTGATGTTTGGCAGCCCCAGCATTTT,CASSDVWQPQHF